The 8 T cell receptor beta chains listed next were all sequenced from one sample in a study of cytomegalovirus exposure and HLA in healthy donors. The primer mix had 60 Vbeta and 13 Jbeta primers. This table comes from immunoSEQ multiplex PCR, and its TCRdb copy is limited to in-frame clones, with some not included. The data hold approximately 76,000 clones, with 70% to 80% observed a single time. The sample taken for sequencing was PBMCs. These receptors came from a man aged 25 to 40 in good health and CMV-seronegative.

This clone was observed a single time. CDR3 loop: CASSPRLGYNEQFF. CDR3 DNA: TGTGCCAGCAGTCCTAGGCTAGGATACAATGAGCAGTTCTTC. The V gene is TRBV2, the J gene TRBJ2-1; no clear D. This CDR3 spans 14 amino acids. The germline gives CDR1 SNHLY, CDR2 FYNNEI. Deletions cut 5 bases from V and 4 bases from J, with 12 bases between.

The chain links TRBV10-3 to TRBJ2-1; no definite D call. The CDR3 is made up of 12 amino acids. V lost 6 bases and J lost 10, with 13 bases in between. Germline CDR1 ENHRY, CDR2 SYGVKD. The CDR3 reads CAIRAGSLEQFF. CDR3 in DNA: TGTGCCATCAGGGCAGGTTCTTTGGAGCAGTTCTTC.

The chain uses TRBV28 and TRBJ2-3; possibly TRBD1 for D (6 bases). Trimming shortened V by 6 bases and J by 3 bases, and 16 bases separated the two germline ends. This CDR3 has 15 amino acids. Per germline, CDR1 MDHEN and CDR2 SYDVKM. The CDR3 DNA reads TGTGCCAGCAGATTAACGGGACACTCAACAGATACGCAGTATTTT. Encoded protein: CASRLTGHSTDTQYF.

The rearrangement joins TRBV5-1 to TRBJ2-2; 12 bases match TRBD2. The CDR3 covers 16 residues. Trimming at V came to 4 bases and at J to 6 bases, leaving 7 bases not matched to a gene. CDR1 and CDR2 (germline): SGHRS, YFSETQ. CDR3 bases: TGCGCCAGCAGCCCTACGACTAGCGGGAGCCCCGGGGAGCTGTTTTTT. Amino acids: CASSPTTSGSPGELFF.

This sequence joins TRBV7-2 and TRBJ1-5; TRBD1 might be the D (5 bases). The V and J ends lost 5 bases and 7 bases respectively, with 15 bases between them. From germline, CDR1 is SGHTA and CDR2 FQGNSA. The CDR3 extends over 14 amino acids. The DNA for the CDR3 is TGTGCCAGCAGCGTAACCGGGGGTGGCCAGCCCCAGCATTTT. It translates to CASSVTGGGQPQHF. The variable domain in full, with the rest retrieved from reference TRBV7-2 and TRBJ1-5, is GAGVSQSPSNKVTEKGKDVELRCDPISGHTALYWYRQSLGQGLEFLIYFQGNSAPDKSGLPSDRFSAERTGGSVSTLTIQRTQQEDSAVYLCASSVTGGGQPQHFGDGTRLSIL.

In its sample, this clone is medium-sized. The rearrangement uses TRBV7-9 and TRBJ2-1; D may be TRBD2 (6 bases). The CDR3 runs 14 residues. Trimming stripped 5 bases from V and 15 bases from J, with 23 bases between. Per the germline V gene, CDR1 is SEHNR and CDR2 is FQNEAQ (reference sequence). The CDR3 loop is CASSPEGVGTDRFF. The CDR3 region has the DNA TGTGCCAGCAGCCCGGAAGGGGTCGGGACTGATCGGTTCTTC.

This chain joins TRBV28 and TRBJ2-1, with TRBD2 identical over 8 bases. This CDR3 comprises 16 residues. V lost 6 bases and J lost 4; bases outside the gene matches: 11. In germline, CDR1 is MDHEN, CDR2 SYDVKM. The CDR3 reads CASSRPAGASYNEQFF. The CDR3 nucleotides read TGTGCCAGCAGCCGGCCAGCGGGAGCATCTTACAATGAGCAGTTCTTC.

The chain joins TRBV4-3 to TRBJ2-5, with TRBD2 as a possible D gene (5 bases). This CDR3 has 16 amino acids. Per germline, CDR1 LGHNA and CDR2 YSLEER. V lost 3 bases and J 4 bases, leaving 18 bases between the germline ends. The CDR3 coding sequence is TGCGCCAGCAGCCAGGATCGGAGGCATGGAGTAGAGACCCAGTACTTC. Its translation is CASSQDRRHGVETQYF.